Listed below are T cell receptor beta chains from one sample, sequenced in a study of T cells after yellow fever vaccination. TCRdb re-analysed the 5' RACE reads in MiXCR, keeping a single row per CDR3 protein. The table lists around 300,000 distinct CDR3 sequences, over 4% of them singletons, with 20% to 25% in the top ten. The source material was PBMCs, sampled 5 days after the yellow fever booster vaccination. Source of these receptors: a man aged 18-30 years who received the YFV17D yellow fever vaccine. Both conserved end residues are part of each CDR3.

j_gene,v_gene,CDR3aa
TRBJ1-1,TRBV10-3,CAISEGAPVTEAFF
TRBJ2-2,TRBV24-1,CATSDASPGTGELFF
TRBJ2-5,TRBV20-1,CSAPPLAGERTQYF
TRBJ2-5,TRBV6-5,CASSYSILGRTQYF
TRBJ1-2,TRBV12-3/TRBV12-4,CASSPGESLRYTF
TRBJ2-3,TRBV27,CASSPMTRLLDTQYF
TRBJ2-5,TRBV2,CASDHRQGKETQYF
TRBJ2-2,TRBV6-2/TRBV6-3,CASKTGVGELFF
TRBJ1-3,TRBV5-1,CASRADSGNTIYF
TRBJ1-2,TRBV7-9,CASRMTSHGYTF
TRBJ2-5,TRBV9,CASSRWEKAGETQYF
TRBJ2-7,TRBV4-1,CASSRDPLRDWGEQYF
TRBJ1-1,TRBV10-3,CAISESGGWNTEAFF
TRBJ2-1,TRBV15,CATSKGEFYNEQFF
TRBJ1-1,TRBV6-5,CASSYAAVRGATEAFF
TRBJ1-4,TRBV12-3/TRBV12-4,CASSLAYRSTNEKLFF
TRBJ1-2,TRBV14,CASSQRNRGFRYGYTF
TRBJ2-1,TRBV24-1,CATSDPGGRAYNEQFF
TRBJ2-1,TRBV21-1,CASCYPWGINGNEQFF
TRBJ1-2,TRBV4-2,CASSQDRWNGYTF
TRBJ1-3,TRBV28,CASSLLVSGNTIYF
TRBJ2-3,TRBV5-3,CARSRRTAQSYF
TRBJ2-3,TRBV7-2,CASSLGTVGYF
TRBJ2-1,TRBV10-3,CAISEAGGRFEQFF